Listed here is a single T cell receptor beta chain. Germline V CDR1 and CDR2: DFQATT, SNEGSKA (reference sequence). The CDR3 has 12 amino acids. V lost 7 bases, J lost 8 bases, and 2 bases stayed unmatched. These data are taken from a study of response to subunit inactivated influenza vaccine. In TCRdb, the RT-PCR reads were re-called with MiXCR into one record per CDR3 protein. The sample includes about 620,000 distinct CDR3 sequences, around 11% seen only once; the top ten take approximately 11%. The sample also formed part of further work on T cells expressing NK-cell markers. Turning to that study: TCR beta cDNA was generated via 5'RACE template switching incorporating UMIs. Sorted T-cell subsets CD3+CD56+NKG2C+, CD3+CD56+NKG2C- and CD3+CD56-NKG2C+ were TCR beta-sequenced. Dominant NKG2C+ clonotype frequencies of about 1.0-8% of CD8+ T cells were measured in about six donors. These clonotypes also led the CD3+CD56-NKG2C+ fraction in a few donors.

The origin of this receptor is a man aged 50-59 years who received an inactivated influenza vaccine. The gene calls are TRBV20-1 and TRBJ1-6, with 10 bases lining up with TRBD1. The source material was PBMCs from blood, sampled on the day of vaccination. CDR3 bases: TGCAGTGGCGGGACAGGGGATTCACCCCTCCACTTT. Protein: CSGGTGDSPLHF.